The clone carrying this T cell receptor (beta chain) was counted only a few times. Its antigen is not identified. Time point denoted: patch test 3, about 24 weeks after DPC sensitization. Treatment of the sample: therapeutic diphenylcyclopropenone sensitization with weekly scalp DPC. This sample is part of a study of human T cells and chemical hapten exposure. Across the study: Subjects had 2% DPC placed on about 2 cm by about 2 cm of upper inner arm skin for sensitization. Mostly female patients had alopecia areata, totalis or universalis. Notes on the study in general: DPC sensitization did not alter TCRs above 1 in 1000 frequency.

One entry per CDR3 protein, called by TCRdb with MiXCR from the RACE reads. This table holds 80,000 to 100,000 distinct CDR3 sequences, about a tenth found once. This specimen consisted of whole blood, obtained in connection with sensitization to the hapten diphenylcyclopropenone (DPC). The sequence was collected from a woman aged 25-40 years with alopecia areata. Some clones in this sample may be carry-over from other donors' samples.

The CDR3 here is CASSTRLGEQFF. The CDR3 DNA reads as TGTGCCAGCAGCACCAGACTCGGGGAGCAGTTCTTC. The gene calls are TRBV7-8 and TRBJ2-1; D unresolved. Germline assignment: CDR1 SGHVS and CDR2 FQNEAQ. The CDR3 has 12 residues. Trimming stripped 5 bases from V and 10 bases from J, with 12 bases between.